This T cell receptor (beta chain) is from a study of blood T cells in healthy people across ages (dated by TCRdb to between 2014 and 2017). Study-level background: Template switching captured roughly one uniquely barcoded TCR beta cDNA molecule per two T cells in model experiments. For two donors (one aged 18 to 30 and one aged 80 or older), the study analyzed two additional independent replicas of 1 million unique cDNA reads from the same blood draw. The donors were divided into four age groups: young (average around 16 years), middle-aged (around 37), aged (approximately 64) and long-lived (around 80). To avoid experimental bias, donors of different ages were distributed randomly across sequencing lanes. Age-related changes in TCR beta repertoire diversity were measured in the study by deep sequencing normalized with unique cDNA molecular identifiers.

Study-wide conclusions, independent of this receptor: As age increased, observed TCR beta diversity per million T cells dropped in a roughly linear way, and a significant reduction was already evident by age 40. Since profiling was done on bulk unsorted PBMCs, naive and antigen-experienced compartments could not be conclusively compared. Donor CMV infection status was unknown, potentially confounding age-related changes in expanded clonotypes. Compared with the aged group, the long-lived group had more naive CD4+ T cells, fewer expanded clones and increased TCR diversity, a pattern suggesting age selection. Total diversity estimates from one million sequenced T cells were considered lower bounds and underestimates. The percentage of naive T cells measured by flow cytometry correlated strongly with observed TCR beta diversity.

The library came from 5' RACE. Instrument on record: Illumina HiSeq 2500. A second 7 to 11 cycle PCR used a sample-barcoded 5' primer and a J-beta primer mix. Each TCR beta cDNA molecule received a unique molecular identifier from a template-switch 5' adaptor carrying 12 random nucleotides. At least 3 million CDR3-containing paired-end reads were obtained from each sample. First-strand cDNA was synthesized from all RNA with the Mint cDNA synthesis kit, primed by a TRBC-specific oligonucleotide. Following uracil-DNA glycosylase treatment, a first 18-cycle PCR with universal primers M1SS and BC2_uni_R was performed on all cDNA. For the original study's pipeline: For normalization, 1 million high-quality reads were randomly selected from each sample, with every read carrying a distinct molecular identifier. Instead of being binned into consensus sequences, reads with shared molecular identifiers were discarded. MiTCR, run with a Q25 quality threshold and the strictest error-elimination algorithm, handled CDR3 identification, clonotype clustering and error correction. A nonparametric unseen species model using Euler transformation provided a lower-bound estimate of total TCR beta diversity. The raw public data were reprocessed by TCRdb itself: fastp quality trimming at Q25, MiXCR clonotype calling, in-frame beta chains only. Rows matching on CDR3 protein sequence are summarized as one entry with the most common DNA and genes. For this entry, the V and J calls and clone size follow TCRdb and not the study's own pipeline. For this sample the table gives around 1,000,000 distinct CDR3 sequences, of which less than 45% were detected only once. Around 14% of the sample comes from the top ten.

This clonotype has only a few counts. No antigen is known for it. No much larger clonotype is one base removed from it; base qualities were not supplied. V is cut back by 4 bases and J by 7 bases, with 7 bases in the junction unmatched. Inclusive of the bounding cysteine and phenylalanine, the CDR3 is 15 residues long. This entry keeps only the CDR3 DNA: 45 bases, framed from base 1. CDR1 and CDR2, per the germline V gene, are SGHDN and FVKESK. The roughly 39 donors, aged 6 to 90 years, were systemically healthy Caucasian individuals from Russia. Each donor gave about 9.2 milliliters of peripheral blood, drawn into EDTA-treated Vacutainer tubes. Ficoll-Paque density-gradient centrifugation was used to isolate PBMCs, with at least 7 million obtained per sample. Total RNA was extracted from PBMCs with Trizol reagent, with at least 6 micrograms obtained per sample. The percentages of naive CD45RAhigh/CD27high T cells were determined by flow cytometry on a PBMC aliquot from every donor.

This chain is built from TRBV14 and TRBJ2-1; 10 bases in between match TRBD2. The TCR originated in a man in his late teens or twenties in good health. Sample: blood. The CDR3 protein: CASSPAGGPKNEQFF. The DNA is as follows: TGTGCCAGCAGCCCAGCGGGGGGGCCAAAAAATGAGCAGTTCTTC. Reference TRBV14 and TRBJ2-1 genes cover what lies past the CDR3, so the full variable domain is EAGVTQFPSHSVIEKGQTVTLRCDPISGHDNLYWYRRVMGKEIKFLLHFVKESKQDESGMPNNRFLAERTGGTYSTLKVQPAELEDSGVYFCASSPAGGPKNEQFFGPGTRLTVL.